The next 19 T cell receptor beta chains were all read from a single sample in a study of radiation and T cells in renal cell carcinoma. Sample time point: blood 2 weeks post-SBRT. Regarding treatment: 15 Gy SBRT to primary tumor, nephrectomy 4 weeks later. Sequencing was performed with immunoSEQ multiplex PCR; in TCRdb, only in-frame clones are kept and a portion is missing. The sample lists 100,000 to 150,000 clones; around 81% were seen once. Sequencing used blood, obtained from a patient whose treatment included radiotherapy and nephrectomy. These receptors all come from a man aged 50 or older with renal cell carcinoma.

The gene calls are TRBV7-2 and TRBJ2-7, with 7 bases matching TRBD2. V dropped 6 bases and J dropped 3; count of bases not matched to a gene: 11. The CDR3 is made up of 15 amino acids. Germline V gene sequence: CDR1 SGHTA, CDR2 FQGNSA. CDR3 sequence (DNA): TGTGCCAGCAGTGTACAAGGGACTACATACTACGAGCAGTACTTC. Translating it yields CASSVQGTTYYEQYF.

V gene TRBV28 combines with J gene TRBJ2-7; 11 nucleotides align to TRBD1. Germline CDR1 is MDHEN and CDR2 is SYDVKM. Trimming took 6 bases from V and 4 from J; bases not matched to a gene: 11. CDR3 length: 16 amino acids. CDR3 region: CASSENEDRGLYEQYF. Here the CDR3 DNA reads TGTGCCAGCAGCGAGAATGAGGACAGGGGGCTTTACGAGCAGTACTTC.

The chain joins TRBV10-1 to TRBJ2-3; D gene ambiguous. V lost 5 bases to trimming and J lost 0 bases, with 3 bases between them. This CDR3 comprises 12 residues. CDR1 WNHNN and CDR2 SYGVQD come from the germline V gene (reference sequence). CDR3 loop: CASSYSTDTQYF. The CDR3 nucleotides are TGCGCCAGCAGTTACAGCACAGATACGCAGTATTTT.

The chain is built from TRBV7-8 and TRBJ2-1, with a weak D call TRBD1 (5 bases). In germline, CDR1 is SGHVS, CDR2 FQNEAQ. The CDR3 consists of 16 residues. With 0 bases removed from V and 3 bases from J, the gap between germline ends came to 12 bases. The CDR3 protein is CASSLAGQGFYNEQFF. CDR3 in DNA: TGTGCCAGCAGCTTAGCGGGGCAGGGATTCTACAATGAGCAGTTCTTC.

The chain has TRBV9 and TRBJ2-5, with 10 nucleotides matching TRBD1. CDR1 and CDR2 (germline): SGDLS, YYNGEE. There are 19 residues in the CDR3. V trimming: 0 bases; J trimming: 2 bases; junction bases outside the gene matches: 13. CDR3 DNA: TGTGCCAGCAGCGTAGTCCACGGGACAGGGGATAGAGTACAAGAGACCCAGTACTTC. As protein: CASSVVHGTGDRVQETQYF.

This chain joins TRBV14 and TRBJ2-7, with D uncertain. Trimming removed 1 base from V and 0 bases from J, with 7 bases in between. The CDR3 has 14 residues. Germline V gene sequence: CDR1 SGHDN, CDR2 FVKESK. CDR3 loop: CASSQVDNSYEQYF. CDR3 bases: TGTGCCAGCAGCCAAGTGGATAACTCCTACGAGCAGTACTTC.

J is TRBJ1-2 and V is TRBV9, with 12 nucleotides matching TRBD1. Germline lookup yields CDR1 SGDLS and CDR2 YYNGEE. This CDR3 comprises 16 residues. J lost 5 bases, V lost 3 bases, and 8 bases had no gene match. The CDR3 nucleotides read TGTGCCAGCAGCGGTCCGGGACAGGGGGCCCAGTATGGCTACACCTTC. Amino acid sequence: CASSGPGQGAQYGYTF. The whole variable domain, remainder taken from reference TRBV9 and TRBJ1-2, is DSGVTQTPKHLITATGQRVTLRCSPRSGDLSVYWYQQSLDQGLQFLIQYYNGEERAKGNILERFSAQQFPDLHSELNLSSLELGDSALYFCASSGPGQGAQYGYTFGSGTRLTVV.

The gene calls are TRBV18 and TRBJ1-2; 8 nucleotides line up with TRBD1. The germline CDR1 and CDR2 sequences are KGHSH and LQKENI. This CDR3 is built from 17 residues. Losses at the gene ends were 0 bases for V and 4 bases for J; bases not matched to a gene: 10. The CDR3 DNA is TGTGCCAGCTCACCACCCCAACAGGGGGGGAACTTCTATGGCTACACCTTC. Translation: CASSPPQQGGNFYGYTF.

The sample holds one count of this clone. The chain links TRBV10-3 to TRBJ2-3; the match to TRBD2 covers 8 bases. Per germline, CDR1 ENHRY and CDR2 SYGVKD. Trimming at V came to 4 bases and at J to 4 bases, leaving 4 bases not matched to a gene. CDR3 length: 14 residues. CDR3 DNA: TGTGCCATCAGTGGCACGACTAGCGCAGATACGCAGTATTTT. It specifies CAISGTTSADTQYF.

The genes are TRBV6-5 and TRBJ1-5; no firm D call. The CDR3 contains 12 residues. Germline CDR1 reads MNHEY; CDR2 reads SVGAGI. The V gene lost 6 bases and the J gene lost 7 bases, with 10 bases spanning the gap. DNA for the CDR3: TGTGCCAGCAGAGACGGGAACCAGCCCCAGCATTTT. Translation: CASRDGNQPQHF.

This sequence joins TRBV19 and TRBJ2-1; maybe TRBD1 (6 bases). Looked up from germline, CDR1 is LNHDA and CDR2 is SQIVND (reference sequence). V lost 7 bases and J 3 bases, leaving 16 bases between the germline ends. The CDR3 length is 15 residues. The CDR3 here is CASTPSGTNYNEQFF. In DNA, the CDR3 is TGTGCCAGTACTCCATCCGGGACAAACTACAATGAGCAGTTCTTC.

The V gene is TRBV7-3, the J gene TRBJ1-3, with D hard to call. The CDR3 spans 13 residues. Per germline, CDR1 SGHTA and CDR2 FQGTGA. Trimming pared 4 bases from V and 1 base from J, leaving 5 bases between. Written as DNA, the CDR3 is TGTGCCAGCAGCTCCAGTTCTGGAAACACCATATATTTT. Its protein product is CASSSSSGNTIYF.

This clone was seen ten or more times. The chain couples TRBV2 to TRBJ2-1; 8 bases match TRBD1. With V trimmed by 7 bases and J by 3 bases, 5 bases remained unmatched. CDR1 SNHLY and CDR2 FYNNEI come from the germline V gene. The CDR3 contains 14 residues. The CDR3 coding sequence is TGTGCCAGCATTAAGGACAGGGTCTACAATGAGCAGTTCTTC. As protein: CASIKDRVYNEQFF.

This clone was seen a handful of times. The chain couples TRBV29-1 to TRBJ2-5; 8 nucleotides agree with TRBD1. The CDR3 contains 14 residues. Unmatched junction bases numbered 10, after V lost 6 bases and J lost 4 bases. CDR1 is SQVTM, CDR2 ANQGSEA, per germline. CDR3 DNA sequence: TGCAGCGTCAATGACAGGGGAGGAGGAGAGACCCAGTACTTC. Translation gives CSVNDRGGGETQYF.

The chain has TRBV15 and TRBJ1-5, with D unclear. CDR1 is LNHNV, CDR2 YYDKDF, per germline (reference sequence). V was shortened by 4 bases and J by 1 base, with 11 bases between the two germline ends. This CDR3 is 15 amino acids long. CDR3 coding DNA: TGTGCCACCAGCATGCACCGAAGGAGCAATCAGCCCCAGCATTTT. Its translation: CATSMHRRSNQPQHF.

This chain connects TRBV6-1 to TRBJ1-2; unclear D gene. Trimming removed 2 bases from V and 1 base from J, with 5 bases in between. Germline CDR1 reads MNHNS; CDR2 reads SASEGT. This CDR3 is 13 amino acids long. The CDR3 loop reads CASSEPHNYGYTF. The CDR3 DNA follows: TGTGCCAGCAGTGAACCGCATAACTATGGCTACACCTTC.

This chain's CDR3 is CASRSGVTNEKLFF. DNA of the CDR3: TGTGCCAGTAGATCGGGGGTGACTAATGAAAAACTGTTTTTT. V gene TRBV19 combines with J gene TRBJ1-4, with a tentative D call TRBD1 (5 bases). The CDR3 contains 14 residues. Trimming cost V 6 bases and J 2 bases, with 10 bases left between them. Looked up from germline, CDR1 is LNHDA and CDR2 is SQIVND (reference sequence).

This sequence joins TRBV13 and TRBJ1-2; D is undetermined. V was shortened by 0 bases and J by 4 bases, with 6 bases between the two germline ends. Germline V gene lookup returns CDR1 PRHDT and CDR2 FYEKMQ (reference sequence). The CDR3 has 13 amino acids. CDR3 sequence reads: CASSLGPGYGYTF. The CDR3 DNA sequence: TGTGCCAGCAGCTTAGGCCCGGGCTATGGCTACACCTTC.

CDR3 nucleotides: TGTGCCAGTAGTTCGACAGAAAGAGCACGATACATTCAGTACTTC. Its translation is CASSSTERARYIQYF. This chain links TRBV19 with TRBJ2-4; the D gene is possibly TRBD1 (5 bases). The CDR3 sequence is 15 residues long. Germline V gene lookup returns CDR1 LNHDA and CDR2 SQIVND (reference sequence). Trimming left V 5 bases short and J 8 bases short, with 19 bases between.